The following is a T cell receptor beta chain sequence with its context. This clonotype showed up just a few times. Which antigen it targets is not known. Per-nucleotide qualities are absent, and no much larger clonotype sits a single base away. This sample stems from a study of blood T cells in healthy people across ages (dated by TCRdb to the mid-2010s). About the study as a whole: Template switching captured roughly one uniquely barcoded TCR beta cDNA molecule per two T cells in model experiments. Using deep sequencing normalized with unique cDNA molecular identifiers, the study measured how TCR beta repertoire diversity changes with age. Using the same blood draw, the study looked at two additional independent replicas of 1 million unique cDNA reads for two donors, one aged 18 to 30 and the other aged 80 or older. The donors were split into four age groups: young (average about 16 years), middle-aged (39), aged (roughly 60) and long-lived (roughly 77). Donors of different ages were randomly distributed across sequencing lanes to avoid experimental bias.

What the work shows at the level of the full study, not this receptor alone: Donor CMV infection status was unknown, potentially confounding age-related changes in expanded clonotypes. A strong correlation was found between observed TCR beta diversity and the percentage of naive T cells measured by flow cytometry. Since profiling was done on bulk unsorted PBMCs, naive and antigen-experienced compartments could not be conclusively compared. As age increased, observed TCR beta diversity per million T cells dropped in a roughly linear way, and a significant reduction was already evident by age around 41. Estimates of total diversity from one million sequenced T cells were regarded as lower bounds and underestimates. Compared with the aged group, the long-lived group had more naive CD4+ T cells, fewer expanded clones and increased TCR diversity, suggesting age selection.

Inclusive of the bounding cysteine and phenylalanine, the CDR3 is 17 residues long. Only CDR3 DNA remains: 51 bases, in frame from the first base. The trim is 5 bases for V and 1 base for J, with a gap of 19 bases between the germline ends. Libraries were made using 5' RACE. The second PCR ran for roughly 7 to 11 cycles and used a J-beta primer mix along with a sample-barcoded 5' primer. Each TCR beta cDNA molecule received a unique molecular identifier from a template-switch 5' adaptor carrying 12 random nucleotides. At least 2.5 million CDR3-containing paired-end reads were obtained from each sample. All of the RNA was converted into first-strand cDNA using the Mint cDNA synthesis kit, with a TRBC-specific oligonucleotide serving as the primer. All cDNA was treated with uracil-DNA glycosylase and then went through a first 18-cycle PCR with the universal primers M1SS and BC2_uni_R. The study's processing was this. Each sample was normalized by randomly selecting 1 million high-quality reads, each carrying a distinct molecular identifier. Reads sharing molecular identifiers were discarded rather than binned into consensus sequences. MiTCR, set to a Q25 quality threshold and the strictest error-elimination algorithm, was used for CDR3 identification, clonotype clustering and error correction. A nonparametric unseen species model with Euler transformation was used to estimate lower-bound total TCR beta diversity. TCRdb took the public reads, trimmed them with fastp at Q25, ran MiXCR for clone calling and kept in-frame beta chains. Identical CDR3 protein sequences are pooled into one entry, listed with their most common genes and DNA. The V and J calls, along with clone size, are taken from TCRdb and not from the paper's own processing. This sample lists fewer than 2,000,000 distinct CDR3 sequences; around 42% were detected once. Under 30% of the sample rests with the top ten.

Systemically healthy Caucasian individuals from Russia, around 39 in total and aged 6 to 90 years, were included as donors. Each donor gave about 9.8 milliliters of peripheral blood, drawn into EDTA-treated Vacutainer tubes. Ficoll-Paque density-gradient centrifugation was used to isolate PBMCs, with at least 6.5 million per sample. Trizol reagent was used to extract total RNA from the PBMCs, yielding at least 5 micrograms per sample. Naive CD45RAhigh/CD27high T cell percentages were measured by flow cytometry on a PBMC aliquot from every donor. The TCR was taken from a human donor in good health. Specimen: blood. The rearrangement joined TRBV12-3 or TRBV12-4 to TRBJ2-3, with the D gene possibly TRBD1 or TRBD2, each one fitting 5 bases. CDR3 reads: CASSPRGWARGTDTQYF. The bases are TGTGCCAGCAGTCCCCGGGGCTGGGCGAGGGGCACAGATACGCAGTATTTT.